Listed here are 32 T cell receptor beta chains from one sample, sequenced in a study of blood T cells in healthy people across ages. A second PCR, run for 7 to 11 cycles, used a sample-barcoded 5' primer plus a J-beta primer mix. MiXCR, run by TCRdb on the 5' RACE reads, gives a single entry per CDR3 protein. The data show over 1,500,000 distinct CDR3 sequences, around 48% seen once. Material: blood. The receptors shown here come from a middle-aged woman in good health.

This clonotype was observed a few times. The V gene is TRBV29-1, the J gene TRBJ2-4; 10 bases are shared with TRBD2. After removal of 4 bases from V and 1 base from J, the junction contained 10 bases not matched to a gene. CDR3 length: 17 residues. CDR1 is SQVTM and CDR2 is ANQGSEA in the germline V gene. Here the CDR3 reads CSVGASGGRGAKNIQYF. As DNA, the CDR3 is TGCAGCGTTGGGGCTAGCGGGGGTCGCGGGGCCAAAAACATTCAGTACTTC.

Only a few counts were recorded for this clonotype. The chain carries TRBV28 and TRBJ1-2; maybe TRBD1 (5 bases). The CDR3 runs 12 residues. The germline V gene has CDR1 MDHEN and CDR2 SYDVKM. Trimming took 5 bases from V and 6 from J, leaving 10 bases between them. The CDR3 DNA is TGTGCCAGCAGTACAGACAGAAATGGCTACACCTTC. Protein sequence: CASSTDRNGYTF.

In this sample, this clonotype turned up many times. The rearrangement joins TRBV7-2 to TRBJ2-7; a possible D gene is TRBD2 (6 bases). The ends were cut back, 0 bases at V and 0 bases at J, with 15 bases in the middle. CDR3 length: 17 residues. Germline V CDR1 and CDR2: SGHTA, FQGNSA. This CDR3 reads CASSLAAGGASSYEQYF. CDR3 in DNA: TGTGCCAGCAGCTTAGCGGCCGGCGGGGCAAGCTCCTACGAGCAGTACTTC.

This clonotype was recorded a few times. The chain uses TRBV20-1 and TRBJ2-1; D tentatively fits TRBD1 or TRBD2 (5 bases each). This CDR3 has 13 amino acids. Trimming removed 1 base at V and 10 bases at J, with 14 bases between. Looked up from germline, CDR1 is DFQATT and CDR2 is SNEGSKA (reference sequence). CDR3 residues: CSARGDRQWEQFF. CDR3 DNA sequence: TGCAGTGCTAGAGGGGACCGGCAATGGGAGCAGTTCTTC.

This clonotype was seen a few times. The genes are TRBV5-6 and TRBJ2-1; the match to TRBD2 covers 7 bases. CDR3 length: 15 residues. Germline V CDR1 and CDR2: SGHDT, YYEEEE. The trim removed 9 bases at V and 2 bases at J, leaving 11 bases unmatched. This chain's CDR3 is CATALLRGTYNEQFF. The CDR3 DNA reads TGTGCCACTGCCCTCCTGCGGGGGACCTACAATGAGCAGTTCTTC.

The chain joins TRBV10-3 to TRBJ2-4; D possibly uses TRBD1 or TRBD2 (6 bases each). The CDR3 extends over 14 amino acids. The germline V gene encodes CDR1 ENHRY and CDR2 SYGVKD. V dropped 8 bases and J dropped 5 bases, with 16 bases sitting between them. CDR3 bases: TGTGCCATCTCCCCGGGGGCGGTTGAAAACATTCAGTACTTC. This translates into CAISPGAVENIQYF.

The chain combines TRBV7-9 with TRBJ2-1; 7 bases align to TRBD2. There are 15 residues in the CDR3. Per germline, CDR1 SEHNR and CDR2 FQNEAQ (reference sequence). Trimming at V came to 2 bases and at J to 6 bases, leaving 7 bases not matched to a gene. The CDR3 is CASSLRSGVCNEQFF. The CDR3 DNA sequence: TGTGCCAGCAGCTTAAGGAGCGGGGTCTGCAATGAGCAGTTCTTC.

The chain employs TRBV11-1 and TRBJ1-2; TRBD1 agrees at 7 bases. CDR3 length: 13 amino acids. V gave up 6 bases and J gave up 7 bases; unmatched junction bases: 8. Germline assignment: CDR1 SGHAT and CDR2 FQDESV (reference sequence). The CDR3 region is CASSSGTAFGYTF. The CDR3 nucleotides read TGTGCCAGCAGTAGCGGGACAGCTTTTGGCTACACCTTC.

The chain combines TRBV29-1 with TRBJ2-7; the D is unclear. Germline CDR1 SQVTM, CDR2 ANQGSEA. The CDR3 runs 11 residues. V was pared by 4 bases and J by 2 bases, with 6 bases between. The DNA of the CDR3 is TGCAGCGTTGTGGTCACCTACGAGCAGTACTTC. As protein: CSVVVTYEQYF.

The rearrangement joins TRBV6-4 to TRBJ2-3; 9 bases agree with TRBD1. This CDR3 spans 14 amino acids. From germline, CDR1 is MRHNA and CDR2 SNTAGT. J was trimmed by 2 bases and V by 6 bases; bases with no gene match: 3. CDR3 sequence (DNA): TGTGCCAGCAGCGGACAGGGGACCACAGATACGCAGTATTTT. Its protein product is CASSGQGTTDTQYF.

The chain recombines TRBV5-6 with TRBJ1-4, with D perhaps TRBD1 (5 bases). This CDR3 has 13 residues. With 5 bases removed from V and 8 bases from J, the gap between germline ends came to 13 bases. Germline-derived CDR1 and CDR2 are SGHDT and YYEEEE. The CDR3 DNA is TGTGCCAGCAGTGGGGCCGTTGGAGAAAAACTGTTTTTT. Its translation: CASSGAVGEKLFF. The full variable domain, completed using reference TRBV5-6 and TRBJ1-4, is DAGVTQSPTHLIKTRGQQVTLRCSPKSGHDTVSWYQQALGQGPQFIFQYYEEEERQRGNFPDRFSGHQFPNYSSELNVNALLLGDSALYLCASSGAVGEKLFFGSGTQLSVL.

V is TRBV3-1 and J is TRBJ1-1, with D possibly TRBD1 on 5 matching bases. This CDR3 has 14 residues. V was pared by 1 base and J by 1 base, with 7 bases between. CDR1 is LGHDT and CDR2 is YNNKEL in the germline V gene (reference sequence). The DNA for the CDR3 is TGTGCCAGCAGCCAAGCGGGGCGGAACACTGAAGCTTTCTTT. This codes for CASSQAGRNTEAFF.

CDR3 sequence: CASRPARQSNEKLFF. The CDR3 coding sequence is TGTGCCAGCCGCCCGGCCCGACAGTCTAATGAAAAACTGTTTTTT. V gene TRBV7-8 combines with J gene TRBJ1-4, with D tentatively TRBD1 (5 bases). Germline CDR1 and CDR2: SGHVS and FQNEAQ. V was clipped by 8 bases and J by 3 bases, with 16 bases between them. CDR3 length equals 15 residues.

There are a few counts of this clonotype. CDR3 sequence reads: CASRTENYSYEQYF. Here the CDR3 DNA reads TGTGCCAGCAGGACAGAGAATTACTCCTACGAGCAGTACTTC. The V and J genes are TRBV6-1 and TRBJ2-4, with D possibly being TRBD1 (5 bases). The J call may be incorrect, as the DNA end agrees better with TRBJ2-7. The CDR3 totals 14 residues. Germline V gene sequence: CDR1 MNHNS, CDR2 SASEGT.

Concerning this clonotype: A read error may be the cause here, since a much bigger clone is one base away. The chain combines TRBV6-5 with TRBJ2-6; TRBD1 might be the D (6 bases). This CDR3 has 14 amino acids. Trimming stripped 2 bases from V and 4 bases from J, with 6 bases between. Per germline, CDR1 MNHEY and CDR2 SVGAGI. The chain's CDR3 is CASSYGTGANVLTF. DNA for the CDR3: TGTGCCAGCAGTTACGGGACAGGGGCCAACGTCCTGACTTTC.

This clonotype occurred many times. For the CDR3, the DNA is TGTGCCAGCAGGGCGCAGACCGACAGGGGGGGTGAAGCTTTCTTT. Its translation is CASRAQTDRGGEAFF. This sequence joins TRBV7-2 and TRBJ1-1, with 9 bases fitting TRBD1. Germline V gene data show CDR1 as SGHTA and CDR2 as FQGNSA. The CDR3 is made up of 15 amino acids. V was clipped by 6 bases and J by 7 bases; unmatched bases: 12. The whole variable domain, remainder taken from reference TRBV7-2 and TRBJ1-1, is GAGVSQSPSNKVTEKGKDVELRCDPISGHTALYWYRQSLGQGLEFLIYFQGNSAPDKSGLPSDRFSAERTGGSVSTLTIQRTQQEDSAVYLCASRAQTDRGGEAFFGQGTRLTVV.

The J gene is TRBJ2-3, the V gene TRBV20-1; TRBD2 matches at 7 bases. Germline trimming cut 6 bases from V and 3 bases from J; bases unmatched to any gene: 15. The CDR3 extends over 16 amino acids. From germline, CDR1 is DFQATT and CDR2 SNEGSKA (reference sequence). The CDR3 DNA reads as TGCAGTGCACCATCAGCAGGGAGGGCGGGGACAGATACGCAGTATTTT. Amino acid sequence: CSAPSAGRAGTDTQYF.

The rearrangement joins TRBV14 to TRBJ2-1, with D perhaps TRBD2 (7 bases). The CDR3 is 15 amino acids. Germline CDR1 SGHDN, CDR2 FVKESK. V was clipped by 6 bases and J by 4 bases, with 16 bases between them. CDR3 loop: CASRTGAGTYNEQFF. The CDR3 DNA follows: TGTGCCAGCAGGACGGGAGCGGGGACATACAATGAGCAGTTCTTC.

The V and J genes are TRBV20-1 and TRBJ1-5; D is undetermined. The CDR3 sequence is 13 residues long. Trimming cost V 4 bases and J 6 bases, with 13 bases left between them. In germline, CDR1 is DFQATT, CDR2 SNEGSKA (reference sequence). For the CDR3, the DNA is TGCAGTGCTAACGGGGAGGTGGTTCAGCCCCAGCATTTT. It codes for CSANGEVVQPQHF.

This clonotype was counted between two and nine times. The chain has TRBV4-2 and TRBJ2-3, with TRBD2 matching 7 bases. Germline V CDR1 and CDR2: LGHNA, YNFKEQ. After removal of 4 bases from V and 1 base from J, the junction contained 5 bases not matched to a gene. CDR3 size: 15 residues. Written as DNA, the CDR3 is TGTGCCAGCAGCCTGCTAGCGGATGGCACAGATACGCAGTATTTT. Encoded protein: CASSLLADGTDTQYF.

This chain connects TRBV15 to TRBJ2-3; tentative D call: TRBD2 (5 bases). V lost 6 bases, J lost 0 bases, and 16 bases lay in between. The CDR3 covers 16 residues. Germline V lookup: CDR1 LNHNV, CDR2 YYDKDF (reference sequence). This CDR3 reads CATSPIGDYSTDTQYF. In nucleotides, the CDR3 is TGTGCCACCAGTCCGATCGGGGATTATAGCACAGATACGCAGTATTTT.

This clonotype has a handful of counts. The V and J genes are TRBV6-5 and TRBJ2-7; 12 bases are a match to TRBD2. The CDR3 is made up of 16 amino acids. Trimming at V came to 1 base and at J to 5 bases, leaving 6 bases not matched to a gene. Germline V gives CDR1 MNHEY, CDR2 SVGAGI. CDR3 bases: TGTGCCAGCAGTTACTACCGACTAGCGGGGGTACACGAGCAGTACTTC. This gives the protein CASSYYRLAGVHEQYF.

Written as DNA, the CDR3 is TGTGCCAGCTCACAACAGAGCATGAACACTGAAGCTTTCTTT. It codes for CASSQQSMNTEAFF. The V call is TRBV18, the J call TRBJ1-1; D gene unclear. CDR1 is KGHSH and CDR2 is LQKENI in the germline V gene. The CDR3 length is 14 residues. V lost 4 bases and J 0 bases, leaving 9 bases between the germline ends.

This chain uses TRBV6-5 with TRBJ1-2; D is possibly TRBD1 (5 bases). Looked up from germline, CDR1 is MNHEY and CDR2 is SVGAGI. V was trimmed by 5 bases and J by 5 bases, leaving 18 bases between them. CDR3 length: 15 amino acids. CDR3 bases: TGTGCCAGCAGTGACAACCAGAGAGGGGATTATGGCTACACCTTC. It yields the protein CASSDNQRGDYGYTF.

The chain recombines TRBV6-2 or TRBV6-3 with TRBJ2-7; TRBD2 is a possible D gene (7 bases). The DNA end is more similar to TRBJ2-5, so the J call may be wrong. This CDR3 spans 16 amino acids. Per germline, CDR1 MNHEY and CDR2 SVGEGT. CDR3 in DNA: TGTGCCAGCAGTCGCCAGCCGGGGGGCCACTCCGGGACCCAGTACTTC. It translates to CASSRQPGGHSGTQYF.

V gene TRBV5-5 combines with J gene TRBJ2-1, with D perhaps matching TRBD1 (6 bases). V was clipped by 4 bases and J by 4 bases, with 12 bases between them. Germline V CDR1 and CDR2: SGHKS, YYEKEE (reference sequence). This CDR3 contains 14 residues. Here the CDR3 reads CASSGETGYNEQFF. DNA for the CDR3: TGTGCCAGCAGCGGAGAAACAGGGTACAATGAGCAGTTCTTC.

This chain connects TRBV5-6 to TRBJ1-1; no definite D call. V was shortened by 2 bases and J by 10 bases, with 15 bases between the two germline ends. There are 13 residues in the CDR3. Germline-derived CDR1 and CDR2 are SGHDT and YYEEEE. CDR3 amino acids: CASSFGVLSSAFF. CDR3 sequence (DNA): TGTGCCAGCAGCTTCGGGGTTTTGTCCTCAGCTTTCTTT.

The chain has TRBV29-1 and TRBJ2-3; D call uncertain. From germline, CDR1 is SQVTM and CDR2 ANQGSEA. The CDR3 totals 13 residues. Trimming shortened V by 2 bases and J by 0 bases, and 6 bases separated the two germline ends. DNA of the CDR3: TGCAGCGTTGAATCAACTAGCACAGATACGCAGTATTTT. Amino acids: CSVESTSTDTQYF.

Only one count was recorded for this clonotype. At one of its ends the junction is not consistent with the germline gene, which may arise from a read error. This chain connects TRBV11-2 to TRBJ2-3; possibly TRBD2 for D (7 bases). CDR1 and CDR2 (germline): SGHAT, FQNNGV. The CDR3 runs to 15 residues. The CDR3 sequence is CAGSFGRGATDTQYF. CDR3 DNA: TGTGCCGGCAGCTTTGGACGGGGGGCAACAGATACGCAGTATTTT.

This clonotype was seen a handful of times. The chain is built from TRBV28 and TRBJ2-7; 9 nucleotides line up with TRBD1. V dropped 6 bases and J dropped 3; count of bases not matched to a gene: 6. Germline V lookup: CDR1 MDHEN, CDR2 SYDVKM. The CDR3 covers 14 residues. CDR3 DNA sequence: TGTGCCAGCAGGCCGGGACAGGGAGTCTACGAGCAGTACTTC. Protein sequence: CASRPGQGVYEQYF.

This clonotype was seen only a few times. The V and J genes are TRBV20-1 and TRBJ1-2; possible D gene TRBD1, 5 bases. Trimming cost V 6 bases and J 4 bases, with 24 bases left between them. Germline loops: CDR1 DFQATT, CDR2 SNEGSKA (reference sequence). This CDR3 spans 16 amino acids. The CDR3 DNA reads as TGCAGTGCGCGGCTCGGTTTGGGACCACTTGGCTATGGCTACACCTTC. Its translation: CSARLGLGPLGYGYTF.

The chain carries TRBV7-3 and TRBJ2-7; TRBD2 is a possible D gene (5 bases). Gene TRBJ2-5 matches the end of the DNA better, so the J call may be wrong. This CDR3 is 15 amino acids long. In germline, CDR1 is SGHTA, CDR2 FQGTGA. The CDR3 region has the DNA TGTGCCAGCAGCCAAGGGAGTTTCCAAGGAGAGACCCAGTACTTC. Protein sequence: CASSQGSFQGETQYF.